This passage covers 23 T cell receptor beta chains from one sample sequenced in a study of metastatic and nonmetastatic thyroid tumors. Patients underwent thyroid surgery, and none had received any treatment before it. Using MiXCR, TCRdb re-called clones from the PCR reads. The data hold approximately 28,000 clones, with roughly 17% observed a single time. Sequencing input: blood. The receptors were gathered from a male donor with papillary thyroid cancer or a benign thyroid nodule (not recorded which). Some clones in this sample may be carry-over from other donors' samples.

This chain joins TRBV29-1 and TRBJ1-1; D unclear. The CDR3 length is 10 residues. V was cut by 7 bases and J by 8 bases, with 11 bases left in between. Germline loops: CDR1 SQVTM, CDR2 ANQGSEA. The CDR3 bases are TGCAGCGCCGACCAAAACGAAGCTTTCTTT. Protein sequence: CSADQNEAFF.

This clone was picked up a small number of times. The V gene is TRBV6-4, the J gene TRBJ1-2, with TRBD1 matching over 9 bases. V gave up 4 bases and J gave up 8 bases; unmatched junction bases: 5. CDR3 length: 13 amino acids. The germline V gene has CDR1 MRHNA and CDR2 SNTAGT. The CDR3 coding sequence is TGTGCCAGCAGTGTAGGACAGGGGACGGGCTACACCTTC. Its translation is CASSVGQGTGYTF.

This clone was counted ten times or more. The rearrangement links TRBV7-9 to TRBJ2-4; 7 positions match TRBD1. CDR1 and CDR2 from the germline V gene are SEHNR and FQNEAQ (reference sequence). The CDR3 has 17 residues. V shed 5 bases and J 4 bases; nucleotides not matched to a gene: 14. CDR3: CASSLIGSGTVKNIQYF. The CDR3 DNA follows: TGTGCCAGCAGCCTCATAGGGTCCGGGACAGTGAAAAACATTCAGTACTTC. Complete variable domain (other parts from reference TRBV7-9 and TRBJ2-4): DTGVSQNPRHKITKRGQNVTFRCDPISEHNRLYWYRQTLGQGPEFLTYFQNEAQLEKSRLLSDRFSAERPKGSFSTLEIQRTEQGDSAMYLCASSLIGSGTVKNIQYFGAGTRLSVL.

The chain's CDR3 is CASSEVTRGRLEQYF. The CDR3 nucleotides read TGTGCCAGCAGTGAAGTCACAAGGGGAAGGCTCGAGCAGTACTTC. V gene TRBV6-1 combines with J gene TRBJ2-7; possibly TRBD1 for D (5 bases). The CDR3 runs 15 residues. Germline V gives CDR1 MNHNS, CDR2 SASEGT. Trimming left V 1 base short and J 6 bases short, with 16 bases between.

This rearrangement joins TRBV28 to TRBJ2-5, with TRBD2 matching over 15 bases. This CDR3 has 20 amino acids. The trim removed 4 bases at V and 5 bases at J, leaving 17 bases unmatched. The V gene's germline CDR1 is MDHEN and CDR2 SYDVKM. CDR3 amino acids: CASSSAHLGLAGGMRETQYF. The CDR3, as DNA: TGTGCCAGCAGTTCAGCCCACCTCGGACTAGCGGGAGGGATGAGGGAGACCCAGTACTTC.

In its sample, this clone ranks as medium-sized. This chain joins TRBV6-4 and TRBJ2-3; 8 bases align to TRBD1. The junction had 4 bases not matched to a gene; V was cut back by 2 bases and J by 3 bases. The length of the CDR3 is 15 residues. Germline V gene sequence: CDR1 MRHNA, CDR2 SNTAGT. As DNA, the CDR3 is TGTGCCAGCAGTGACAACAGGGGGGAGACAGATACGCAGTATTTT. Translation gives CASSDNRGETDTQYF.

The rearrangement links TRBV11-2 to TRBJ2-7, with TRBD1 as a possible D gene (5 bases). V dropped 5 bases and J dropped 3 bases, with 14 bases sitting between them. This CDR3 is built from 14 residues. CDR1 and CDR2 (germline): SGHAT, FQNNGV. The CDR3 region has the DNA TGTGCCAGCAGCCACACGGACACATTCTACGAGCAGTACTTC. Protein sequence: CASSHTDTFYEQYF.

This clone was detected ten times or more. In nucleotides, the CDR3 is TGTGCCAGCAGTTTCTGGGGACAGGGCGCCTACGAGCAGTACTTC. Protein sequence: CASSFWGQGAYEQYF. This rearrangement joins TRBV27 to TRBJ2-7, with 9 bases that match TRBD1. V was pared by 3 bases and J by 2 bases, with 5 bases of the junction left unmatched. Germline V lookup: CDR1 MNHEY, CDR2 SMNVEV (reference sequence). CDR3 size: 15 residues.

The gene calls are TRBV20-1 and TRBJ2-7, with 7 bases fitting TRBD1. The CDR3 covers 13 residues. Germline trimming cut 6 bases from V and 0 bases from J; bases unmatched to any gene: 5. From germline, CDR1 is DFQATT and CDR2 SNEGSKA (reference sequence). The CDR3 DNA is TGCAGTGCAAACGACAGGGACTCCTACGAGCAGTACTTC. Translating it yields CSANDRDSYEQYF.

This clone was found many times. The chain carries TRBV10-3 and TRBJ2-2; 12 bases agree with TRBD1. CDR3 size: 18 residues. V was clipped by 5 bases and J by 3 bases; unmatched bases: 10. Per germline, CDR1 ENHRY and CDR2 SYGVKD. The CDR3 region has the DNA TGTGCCATCAGTTGGCCGGGACAGGGGGCTTTCGACACCGGGGAGCTGTTTTTT. As protein: CAISWPGQGAFDTGELFF.

This clone was observed many times. This sequence joins TRBV18 and TRBJ1-2; TRBD1 might be the D (6 bases). The germline V gene has CDR1 KGHSH and CDR2 LQKENI. The CDR3 length is 14 residues. V was shortened by 3 bases and J by 4 bases, with 12 bases between the two germline ends. The CDR3 loop reads CASSPDSYIYGYTF. As DNA, the CDR3 is TGTGCCAGCTCACCGGACAGTTATATCTATGGCTACACCTTC.

J is TRBJ1-6 and V is TRBV20-1; TRBD1 is a possible D gene (6 bases). CDR1 and CDR2 (germline): DFQATT, SNEGSKA (reference sequence). V was clipped by 1 base and J by 5 bases, with 12 bases between them. The CDR3 totals 15 residues. This CDR3 reads CSARVEDSHNSPLHF. DNA for the CDR3: TGCAGTGCTAGAGTTGAGGACAGTCATAATTCACCCCTCCACTTT.

For this clone: Given the absence of the conserved phenylalanine or tryptophan at the CDR3 end, a read error is likely. This chain joins TRBV28 and TRBJ2-7, with D hard to call. Germline CDR1 and CDR2: MDHEN and SYDVKM. The length of the CDR3 is 11 residues. The V gene lost 4 bases and the J gene lost 6 bases, with 7 bases spanning the gap. The CDR3 nucleotides read TGTGCCAGCAGTTCCGTCCCCGAGCAGTACTTA. Translating it yields CASSSVPEQYL.

This clone ranks as medium-sized. The CDR3 loop is CASTLPLGGELFF. The CDR3 nucleotides are TGTGCCAGCACCCTTCCCCTCGGAGGGGAGCTGTTTTTT. The V and J genes are TRBV12-3 or TRBV12-4 and TRBJ2-2; D gene uncertain. V dropped 7 bases and J dropped 8 bases, with 14 bases sitting between them. CDR3 length: 13 residues.

A word on this clone: The junction departs from the called germline gene at one end, perhaps through a read error. The chain couples TRBV19 to TRBJ1-5; no clear D gene. CDR3 size: 14 residues. Germline assignment: CDR1 LNHDA and CDR2 SQIVND (reference sequence). The CDR3 spells CASSIGTANQPHHF. CDR3 in DNA: TGTGCCAGTAGTATAGGGACGGCAAATCAGCCCCATCATTTT.

Many counts were recorded for this clone. The chain has TRBV18 and TRBJ2-3; D is perhaps TRBD1 (5 bases). CDR1 KGHSH and CDR2 LQKENI come from the germline V gene. CDR3 length: 14 amino acids. Trimming shortened V by 2 bases and J by 4 bases, and 10 bases separated the two germline ends. This CDR3 reads CASSPSRTSDTQYF. The CDR3 bases are TGTGCCAGCTCACCATCTAGGACATCAGATACGCAGTATTTT. The complete variable domain, with remaining parts taken from reference TRBV18 and TRBJ2-3, reads NAGVMQNPRHLVRRRGQEARLRCSPMKGHSHVYWYRQLPEEGLKFMVYLQKENIIDESGMPKERFSAEFPKEGPSILRIQQVVRGDSAAYFCASSPSRTSDTQYFGPGTRLTVL.

The chain joins TRBV20-1 to TRBJ2-7; D ambiguous. V was cut by 0 bases and J by 3 bases, with 12 bases left in between. The CDR3 runs to 14 residues. Germline lookup yields CDR1 DFQATT and CDR2 SNEGSKA (reference sequence). CDR3 DNA: TGCAGTGCTAGAGATCGTGAAGGGTGCTACGAGCAGTACTTC. Translation: CSARDREGCYEQYF.

This clone has more than one count but fewer than ten. J is TRBJ2-7 and V is TRBV7-8; tentatively, D is TRBD1 or TRBD2 (5 bases each). Germline CDR1 SGHVS, CDR2 FQNEAQ. Trimming took off 2 bases at V and 9 bases at J, with 20 bases between the two ends. This CDR3 contains 15 residues. The CDR3 here is CASSLRGGSWGGQYF. The CDR3 DNA is TGTGCCAGCAGCTTACGGGGCGGGTCCTGGGGTGGGCAGTACTTC.

This clone was recorded at least ten times. The V gene is TRBV28, the J gene TRBJ2-7; the D gene is possibly TRBD1 (8 bases). Trimming removed 8 bases from V and 4 bases from J, with 21 bases in between. Per germline, CDR1 MDHEN and CDR2 SYDVKM. This CDR3 region has 15 residues. This chain's CDR3 is CASCEGGTGDYEQYF. The CDR3, as DNA: TGTGCCAGCTGCGAGGGAGGGACAGGAGATTACGAGCAGTACTTC.

This clone was found many times. This chain links TRBV27 with TRBJ1-3, with D perhaps TRBD1 (6 bases). V gave up 5 bases and J gave up 4 bases, with 12 bases separating them. Germline loops: CDR1 MNHEY, CDR2 SMNVEV (reference sequence). CDR3 length: 14 residues. The CDR3 reads CASSTGGNGNTIYF. The CDR3 DNA follows: TGTGCCAGCAGTACTGGGGGCAACGGAAACACCATATATTTT.

This clone was seen at least ten times. The V call is TRBV6-5, the J call TRBJ2-7; TRBD1 agrees at 8 bases. Germline values: CDR1 MNHEY, CDR2 SVGAGI. V lost 0 bases, J lost 3 bases, and 10 bases stayed unmatched. CDR3 size: 17 residues. This CDR3 reads CASSYSDLGQAFYEQYF. The CDR3 nucleotides are TGTGCCAGCAGTTACTCTGATTTGGGACAGGCGTTCTACGAGCAGTACTTC.

CDR3 region: CSARESGASGRMLETQYF. CDR3 bases: TGCAGTGCTAGAGAGTCCGGTGCTAGCGGTAGAATGTTGGAGACCCAGTACTTC. The rearrangement links TRBV20-1 to TRBJ2-5, with TRBD2 identical over 7 bases. The CDR3 loop spans 18 amino acids. V trimming: 0 bases; J trimming: 5 bases; junction bases outside the gene matches: 18. Germline CDR1 DFQATT, CDR2 SNEGSKA (reference sequence).

In its sample, this clone was seen a few times. A read error may explain this, as a much larger clone is one base away. At the DNA level, this CDR3 is encoded by other sequences in the same sample as well. The chain employs TRBV19 and TRBJ2-3; 8 positions match TRBD1. CDR3 length: 14 amino acids. Germline V gene lookup returns CDR1 LNHDA and CDR2 SQIVND (reference sequence). This CDR3 reads CASTQGTGPNTQYF. The CDR3, as DNA: TGCGCCAGTACCCAAGGGACAGGACCTAATACGCAGTATTTT.